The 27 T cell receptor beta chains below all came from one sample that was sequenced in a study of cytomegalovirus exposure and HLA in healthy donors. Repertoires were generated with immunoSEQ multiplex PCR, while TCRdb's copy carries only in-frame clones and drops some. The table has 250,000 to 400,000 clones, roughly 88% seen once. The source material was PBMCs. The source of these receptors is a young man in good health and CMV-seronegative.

The CDR3 loop reads CASSMTGGMGNTIYF. CDR3 DNA: TGTGCCAGCAGCATGACAGGGGGAATGGGAAACACCATATATTTT. This sequence joins TRBV5-4 and TRBJ1-3; 9 nucleotides match TRBD1. Germline V gives CDR1 SGHNT, CDR2 YYREEE (reference sequence). The trim removed 4 bases at V and 4 bases at J, leaving 6 bases unmatched. The CDR3 has 15 residues.

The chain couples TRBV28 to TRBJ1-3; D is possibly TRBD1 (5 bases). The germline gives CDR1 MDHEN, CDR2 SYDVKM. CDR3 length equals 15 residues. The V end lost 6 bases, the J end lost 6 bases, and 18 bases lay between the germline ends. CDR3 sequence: CASRGTGKIENTIYF. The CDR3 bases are TGTGCCAGCAGAGGTACAGGTAAAATAGAAAACACCATATATTTT. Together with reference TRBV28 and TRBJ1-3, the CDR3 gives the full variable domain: DVKVTQSSRYLVKRTGEKVFLECVQDMDHENMFWYRQDPGLGLRLIYFSYDVKMKEKGDIPEGYSVSREKKERFSLILESASTNQTSMYLCASRGTGKIENTIYFGEGSWLTVV.

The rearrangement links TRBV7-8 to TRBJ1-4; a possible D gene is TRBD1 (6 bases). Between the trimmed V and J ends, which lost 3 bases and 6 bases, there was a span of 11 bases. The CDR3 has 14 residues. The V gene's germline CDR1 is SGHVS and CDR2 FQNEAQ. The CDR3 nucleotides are TGTGCCAGCAGCTTTAGGGCAGGGGATGAAAAACTGTTTTTT. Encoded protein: CASSFRAGDEKLFF.

The CDR3 bases are TGTGCCAGCAGCTGGTGGGAGTCTAGCACAGATACGCAGTATTTT. It encodes CASSWWESSTDTQYF. The V call is TRBV11-2, the J call TRBJ2-3; possible D gene TRBD2, 5 bases. V lost 4 bases to trimming and J lost 0 bases, with 11 bases between them. This CDR3 contains 15 residues. The germline V gene has CDR1 SGHAT and CDR2 FQNNGV.

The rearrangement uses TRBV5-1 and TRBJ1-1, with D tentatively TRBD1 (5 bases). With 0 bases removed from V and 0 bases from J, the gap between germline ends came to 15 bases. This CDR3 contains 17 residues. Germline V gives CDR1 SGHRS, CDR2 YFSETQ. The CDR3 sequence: CASSLEGAGSMNTEAFF. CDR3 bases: TGCGCCAGCAGCTTGGAAGGGGCAGGGTCCATGAACACTGAAGCTTTCTTT.

CDR3 sequence (DNA): TGTGCCAGCAGCAATTCGACTAGCGGGGGGTATAATGAGCAGTTCTTC. It codes for CASSNSTSGGYNEQFF. The V gene is TRBV9, the J gene TRBJ2-1, with 13 bases that match TRBD2. V dropped 4 bases and J dropped 7; count of bases not matched to a gene: 8. Germline V gene sequence: CDR1 SGDLS, CDR2 YYNGEE. CDR3 length equals 16 residues.

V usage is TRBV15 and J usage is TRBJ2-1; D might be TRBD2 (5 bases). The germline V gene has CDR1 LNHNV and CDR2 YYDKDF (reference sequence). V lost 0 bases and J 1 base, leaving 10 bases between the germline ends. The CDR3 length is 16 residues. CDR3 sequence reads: CATSRDWELSYNEQFF. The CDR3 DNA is TGTGCCACCAGCAGAGATTGGGAGCTATCCTACAATGAGCAGTTCTTC.

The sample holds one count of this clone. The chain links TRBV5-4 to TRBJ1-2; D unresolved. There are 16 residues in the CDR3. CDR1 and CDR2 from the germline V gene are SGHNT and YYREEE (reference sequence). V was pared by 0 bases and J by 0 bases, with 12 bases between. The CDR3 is CASSLVVPSPNYGYTF. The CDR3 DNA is TGTGCCAGCAGCTTGGTAGTGCCCTCGCCTAACTATGGCTACACCTTC. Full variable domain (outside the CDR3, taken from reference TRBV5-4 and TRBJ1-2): ETGVTQSPTHLIKTRGQQVTLRCSSQSGHNTVSWYQQALGQGPQFIFQYYREEENGRGNFPPRFSGLQFPNYSSELNVNALELDDSALYLCASSLVVPSPNYGYTFGSGTRLTVV.

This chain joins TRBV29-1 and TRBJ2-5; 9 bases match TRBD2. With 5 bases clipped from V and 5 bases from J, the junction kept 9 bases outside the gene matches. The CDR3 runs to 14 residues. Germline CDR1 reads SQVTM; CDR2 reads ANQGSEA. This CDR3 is CSVSAGGPRETQYF. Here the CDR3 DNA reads TGCAGCGTTTCGGCGGGGGGGCCAAGGGAGACCCAGTACTTC. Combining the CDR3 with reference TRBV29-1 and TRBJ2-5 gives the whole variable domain SAVISQKPSRDICQRGTSLTIQCQVDSQVTMMFWYRQQPGQSLTLIATANQGSEATYESGFVIDKFPISRPNLTFSTLTVSNMSPEDSSIYLCSVSAGGPRETQYFGPGTRLLVL.

CDR3 in amino acids: CASSPHRGRDTQYF. Here the CDR3 DNA reads TGTGCCAGCAGCCCTCACAGGGGGCGCGATACGCAGTATTTT. This rearrangement joins TRBV7-2 to TRBJ2-3; 9 bases agree with TRBD1. Unmatched junction bases numbered 6, after V lost 5 bases and J lost 6 bases. The CDR3 totals 14 residues. In germline, CDR1 is SGHTA, CDR2 FQGNSA.

The chain's CDR3 is CASSEGAGNTIYF. The CDR3 DNA is TGTGCCAGCAGTGAAGGCGCTGGAAACACCATATATTTT. The chain combines TRBV2 with TRBJ1-3; D is uncertain. Germline CDR1 and CDR2: SNHLY and FYNNEI. The CDR3 consists of 13 residues. Trimming took 1 base from V and 2 from J, leaving 3 bases between them.

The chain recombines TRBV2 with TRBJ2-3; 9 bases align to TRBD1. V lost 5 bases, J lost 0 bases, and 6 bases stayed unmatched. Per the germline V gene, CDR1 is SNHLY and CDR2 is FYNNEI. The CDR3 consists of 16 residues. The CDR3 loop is CASSLTGTGSTDTQYF. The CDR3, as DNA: TGTGCCAGCAGTTTAACCGGGACAGGGAGCACAGATACGCAGTATTTT.

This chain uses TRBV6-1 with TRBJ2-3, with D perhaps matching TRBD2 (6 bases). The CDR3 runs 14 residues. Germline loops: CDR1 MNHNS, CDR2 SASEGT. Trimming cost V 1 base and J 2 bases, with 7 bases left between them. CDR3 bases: TGTGCCAGCAGTGAAGAGGACTACACAGATACGCAGTATTTT. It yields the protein CASSEEDYTDTQYF.

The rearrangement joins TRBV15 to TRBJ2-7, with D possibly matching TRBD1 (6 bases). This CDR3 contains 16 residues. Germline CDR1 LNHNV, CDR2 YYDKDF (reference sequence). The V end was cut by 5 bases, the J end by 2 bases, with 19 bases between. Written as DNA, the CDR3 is TGTGCCACCAGCCGCCTGACGGACAGCAACCCCTACGAGCAGTACTTC. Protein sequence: CATSRLTDSNPYEQYF.

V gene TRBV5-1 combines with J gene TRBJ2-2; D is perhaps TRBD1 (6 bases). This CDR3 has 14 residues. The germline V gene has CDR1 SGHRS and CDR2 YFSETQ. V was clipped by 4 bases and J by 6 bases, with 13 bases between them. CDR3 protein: CASSRAGVSGELFF. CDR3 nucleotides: TGCGCCAGCAGCCGAGCAGGGGTCTCCGGGGAGCTGTTTTTT. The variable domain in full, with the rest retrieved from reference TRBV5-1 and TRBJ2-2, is KAGVTQTPRYLIKTRGQQVTLSCSPISGHRSVSWYQQTPGQGLQFLFEYFSETQRNKGNFPGRFSGRQFSNSRSEMNVSTLELGDSALYLCASSRAGVSGELFFGEGSRLTVL.

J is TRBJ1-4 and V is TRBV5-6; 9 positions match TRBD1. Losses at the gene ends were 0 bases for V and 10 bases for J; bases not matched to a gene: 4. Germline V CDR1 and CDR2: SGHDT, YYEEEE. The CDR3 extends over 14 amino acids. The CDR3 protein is CASSLGQGVGKLFF. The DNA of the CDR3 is TGTGCCAGCAGCTTGGGACAGGGGGTCGGAAAACTGTTTTTT.

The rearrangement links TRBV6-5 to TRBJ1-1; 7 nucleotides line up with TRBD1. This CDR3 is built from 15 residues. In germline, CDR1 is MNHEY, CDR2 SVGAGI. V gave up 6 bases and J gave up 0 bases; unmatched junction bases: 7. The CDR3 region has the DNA TGTGCCAGCAGGCGACCCAGGGGGATGAACACTGAAGCTTTCTTT. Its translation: CASRRPRGMNTEAFF.

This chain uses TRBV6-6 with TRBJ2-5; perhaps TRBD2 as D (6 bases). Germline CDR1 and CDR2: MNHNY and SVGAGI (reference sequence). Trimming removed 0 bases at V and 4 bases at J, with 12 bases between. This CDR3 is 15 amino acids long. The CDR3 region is CASSYSEGVGETQYF. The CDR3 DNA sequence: TGTGCCAGCAGTTACTCGGAGGGCGTAGGAGAGACCCAGTACTTC.

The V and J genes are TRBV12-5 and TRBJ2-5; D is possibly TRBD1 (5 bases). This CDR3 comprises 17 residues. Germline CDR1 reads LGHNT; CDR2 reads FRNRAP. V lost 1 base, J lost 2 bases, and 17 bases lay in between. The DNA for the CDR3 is TGTGCTAGTGGTTTGGCGATGACAGTAAGGGAACAAGAGACCCAGTACTTC. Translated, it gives CASGLAMTVREQETQYF.

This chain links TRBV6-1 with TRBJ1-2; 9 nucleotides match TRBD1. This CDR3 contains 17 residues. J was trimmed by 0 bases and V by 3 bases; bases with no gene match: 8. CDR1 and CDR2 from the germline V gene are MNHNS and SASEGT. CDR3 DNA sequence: TGTGCCAGCAGTGAGGATGGGGACAGGGCTTCTAACTATGGCTACACCTTC. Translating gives CASSEDGDRASNYGYTF.

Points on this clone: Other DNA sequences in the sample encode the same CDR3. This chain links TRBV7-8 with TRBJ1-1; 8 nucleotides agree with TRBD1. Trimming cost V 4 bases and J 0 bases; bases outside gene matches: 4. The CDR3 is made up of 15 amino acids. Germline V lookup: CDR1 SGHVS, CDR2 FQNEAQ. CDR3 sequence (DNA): TGTGCCAGCAGCTCAGGACAGGGATTGAACACTGAAGCTTTCTTT. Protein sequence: CASSSGQGLNTEAFF. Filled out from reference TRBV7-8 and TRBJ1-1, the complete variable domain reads GAGVSQSPRYKVAKRGQDVALRCDPISGHVSLFWYQQALGQGPEFLTYFQNEAQLDKSGLPSDRFFAERPEGSVSTLKIQRTQQEDSAVYLCASSSGQGLNTEAFFGQGTRLTVV.

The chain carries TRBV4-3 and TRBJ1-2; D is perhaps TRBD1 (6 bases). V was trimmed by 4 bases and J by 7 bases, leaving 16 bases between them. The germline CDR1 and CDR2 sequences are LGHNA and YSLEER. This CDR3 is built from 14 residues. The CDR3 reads CASSPQGYEGGYTF. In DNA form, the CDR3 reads TGCGCCAGCAGCCCACAGGGATATGAAGGTGGCTACACCTTC.

CDR3 nucleotide sequence: TGTGCCAGCAGCCTCCGACAGCAGTCCTACAATGAGCAGTTCTTC. It yields the protein CASSLRQQSYNEQFF. The chain carries TRBV7-8 and TRBJ2-1, with D possibly matching TRBD1 (5 bases). The V and J ends lost 5 bases and 1 base respectively, with 12 bases between them. The CDR3 extends over 15 amino acids. Per the germline V gene, CDR1 is SGHVS and CDR2 is FQNEAQ.

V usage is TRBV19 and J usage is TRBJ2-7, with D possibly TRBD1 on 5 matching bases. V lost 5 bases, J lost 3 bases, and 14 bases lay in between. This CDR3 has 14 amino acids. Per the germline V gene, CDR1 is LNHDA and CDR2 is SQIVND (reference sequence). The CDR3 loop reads CASSGQGRSYEQYF. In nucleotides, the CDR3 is TGTGCCAGTAGTGGGCAGGGCCGAAGCTACGAGCAGTACTTC. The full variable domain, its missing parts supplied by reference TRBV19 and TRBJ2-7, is DGGITQSPKYLFRKEGQNVTLSCEQNLNHDAMYWYRQDPGQGLRLIYYSQIVNDFQKGDIAEGYSVSREKKESFPLTVTSAQKNPTAFYLCASSGQGRSYEQYFGPGTRLTVT.

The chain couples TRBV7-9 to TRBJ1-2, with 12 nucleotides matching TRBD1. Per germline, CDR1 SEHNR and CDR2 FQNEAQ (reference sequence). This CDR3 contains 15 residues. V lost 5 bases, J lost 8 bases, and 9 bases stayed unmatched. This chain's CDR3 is CASSAKMGQGAGYTF. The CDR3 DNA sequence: TGTGCCAGCAGCGCAAAAATGGGACAGGGGGCCGGCTACACCTTC.

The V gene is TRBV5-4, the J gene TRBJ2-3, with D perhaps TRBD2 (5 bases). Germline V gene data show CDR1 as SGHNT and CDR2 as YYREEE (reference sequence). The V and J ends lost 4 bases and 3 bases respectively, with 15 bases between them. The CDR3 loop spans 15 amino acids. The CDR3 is CASSLYYPGTDTQYF. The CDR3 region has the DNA TGTGCCAGCAGCCTCTATTACCCGGGGACAGATACGCAGTATTTT.

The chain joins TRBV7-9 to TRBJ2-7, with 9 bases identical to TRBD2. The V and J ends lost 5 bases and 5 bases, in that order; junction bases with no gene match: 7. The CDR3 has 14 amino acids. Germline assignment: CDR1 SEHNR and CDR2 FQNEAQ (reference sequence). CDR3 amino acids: CASSTAGGLDEQYF. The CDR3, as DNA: TGTGCCAGCAGCACCGCGGGGGGGCTCGACGAGCAGTACTTC.